The clone carrying this TCR beta chain has a count of ten or more. The antigen is unknown. There were TCR beta CDR3 regions amplified from RNA transcripts. First-round RT-PCR targeting the TCR CDR3 was performed with the HTBI primer set. TCRdb passed the multiplex PCR reads through MiXCR, listing each CDR3 protein once. The sample has about 380,000 distinct CDR3 sequences, approximately 17% seen once. The data originate from a study of T cells in Graves' hyperthyroidism and ophthalmopathy. Findings and limits, study-wide: Blood also showed most of the thyroid clonotypes that were expanded above 0.001.

Germline V gene sequence: CDR1 SNHLY, CDR2 FYNNEI. The V gene lost 6 bases and the J gene lost 5 bases, with 10 bases spanning the gap. The CDR3 contains 12 residues. At least 3 on the Clinical Activity Score was recorded for ophthalmopathy patients, who also had NOSPECS grade at least 4 and duration under 3 months. Patients with uncontrolled infections, other autoimmune diseases, pregnancy or lactation were excluded. The rearrangement links TRBV2 to TRBJ1-2; D is undetermined. The TCR comes from a man younger than 30 with Graves' ophthalmopathy. Input material: blood. Written as DNA, the CDR3 is TGTGCCAGCAGGAATCAGCCGTATGGCTACACCTTC. This codes for CASRNQPYGYTF.